This is a list of T cell receptor beta chains from one sample in a study of blood T cell repertoires in COVID-19. Profiled with immunoSEQ multiplex PCR; TCRdb holds only in-frame clones, not every one. Here the sample spans tens of thousands of clones, approximately 86% being singletons. The material sequenced was peripheral blood. Receptor source: a human donor in a cohort sampled during active COVID-19. The CDR3 runs from the conserved cysteine through the conserved F or W.

V gene	J gene	CDR3 protein
TRBV19	TRBJ1-5	CASANGQGNQPQHF
TRBV6-5	TRBJ1-1	CASSEGYTEAFF
TRBV7-2	TRBJ2-4	CASARRGAKNIQYF
TRBV29-1	TRBJ2-1	CSVEDGLAGYNEQFF
TRBV28	TRBJ1-5	CASSLLRVNQPQHF
TRBV6-5	TRBJ1-5	CASSFKAGGDQPQHF
TRBV7-2	TRBJ1-5	CASSVGQGRNQPQHF
TRBV12-3/TRBV12-4	TRBJ1-1	CASRRSGATEAFF
TRBV7-9	TRBJ2-2	CASSLDKARTGELFF
TRBV18	TRBJ2-7	CASSPPTDRGHYEQYF
TRBV28	TRBJ1-2	CASSSPGQGRSYGYTF
TRBV28	TRBJ1-2	CASSLPQGIYGYTF
TRBV12-3/TRBV12-4	TRBJ1-3	CASEAGVGNTIYF
TRBV19	TRBJ2-7	CASSTAGLSSYEQYF
TRBV5-6	TRBJ2-7	CASSLGRVTYEQYF
TRBV6-2/TRBV6-3	TRBJ1-1	CASSYVGGPEAFF
TRBV19	TRBJ2-6	CASNSESSGANVLTF
TRBV5-1	TRBJ2-1	CASSRLAELNEQFF
TRBV11-2	TRBJ2-7	CASSLGAGDGYEQYF
TRBV5-1	TRBJ1-1	CASSLGPSGAATEAFF
TRBV14	TRBJ2-1	CASSQKVPSRNEQFF
TRBV11-2	TRBJ1-5	CASSSGGQGVSKPQHF
TRBV10-3	TRBJ2-2	CAIKGTGGTGELFF
TRBV4-1	TRBJ1-2	CASSQGTGGYGYTF
TRBV12-5	TRBJ1-3	CASGLVRSGDTIYF
TRBV10-3	TRBJ2-1	CAISDRQPRDSYNEQFF
TRBV10-3	TRBJ1-2	CAIGGNYGYTF
TRBV5-1	TRBJ2-7	CASSPGRGYEQYF
TRBV12-3/TRBV12-4	TRBJ2-7	CASSFSETYEQYF
TRBV7-9	TRBJ2-5	CASSLLFGSQETQYF
TRBV5-5	TRBJ2-1	CASRRDSNNEQFF
TRBV25-1	TRBJ2-7	CASSGRLAGGLPGEQYF
TRBV28	TRBJ1-4	CASNERGWDSNEKLFF
TRBV11-3	TRBJ2-5	CASSSSGAQYF
TRBV4-1	TRBJ1-6	CASTSEGAGGSPLHF
TRBV7-8	TRBJ2-1	CASSSGLAGGSSYNEQFF
TRBV2	TRBJ1-6	CASSEVGTSGSPLHF
TRBV5-1	TRBJ1-1	CASSLVGKQTGAFF
TRBV27	TRBJ1-6	CASSLWLVPGSPLHF